The 30 T cell receptor beta chains below come from one sample, sequenced in a study of cytomegalovirus exposure and HLA in healthy donors. Primers for the PCR totalled 60 Vbeta and 13 Jbeta. Repertoires were generated with immunoSEQ multiplex PCR, while TCRdb's copy carries only in-frame clones and drops some. The repertoire consists of some 130,000 clones, with 60% to 80% occurring once and the leading ten covering approximately 2%. Sequencing was performed on PBMCs. The receptors here all came from a man younger than 45 in good health and CMV-seronegative.

This clone showed up just a few times. This rearrangement joins TRBV7-2 to TRBJ2-5, with 9 bases that match TRBD2. Trimming at V came to 5 bases and at J to 5 bases, leaving 9 bases not matched to a gene. Germline V gene lookup returns CDR1 SGHTA and CDR2 FQGNSA. There are 15 residues in the CDR3. CDR3 protein: CASSPLAGMAETQYF. DNA for the CDR3: TGTGCCAGCAGCCCCCTAGCGGGAATGGCGGAGACCCAGTACTTC.

Regarding this clone: The same CDR3 also results from other DNA sequences found in this sample. The V gene is TRBV5-1, the J gene TRBJ2-7; 10 bases line up with TRBD1. The CDR3 consists of 14 residues. Germline V CDR1 and CDR2: SGHRS, YFSETQ. Trimming took 2 bases from V and 3 from J; bases not matched to a gene: 2. As DNA, the CDR3 is TGCGCCAGCAGCTTCCGGGACAGGGGCTACGAGCAGTACTTC. Its translation is CASSFRDRGYEQYF.

The chain employs TRBV29-1 and TRBJ2-1, with 8 nucleotides matching TRBD2. The CDR3 length is 15 residues. V was clipped by 4 bases and J by 6 bases; unmatched bases: 11. Germline V CDR1 and CDR2: SQVTM, ANQGSEA. CDR3 protein: CSVVDGRALLNEQFF. The CDR3 DNA follows: TGCAGCGTTGTCGACGGGAGGGCCCTCCTCAATGAGCAGTTCTTC.

This clone occurred once. The chain carries TRBV27 and TRBJ1-1; no definite D call. The CDR3 is 13 residues long. Trimming removed 9 bases from V and 7 bases from J, with 18 bases in between. From germline, CDR1 is MNHEY and CDR2 SMNVEV (reference sequence). CDR3 bases: TGTGCCAGACCGACTGGTGAACCTGGTGAAGCTTTCTTT. Translating it yields CARPTGEPGEAFF.

This rearrangement joins TRBV2 to TRBJ2-7; D is possibly TRBD1 (7 bases). V was clipped by 7 bases and J by 5 bases, with 18 bases between them. CDR1 and CDR2 from the germline V gene are SNHLY and FYNNEI. CDR3 length equals 14 residues. Written as DNA, the CDR3 is TGTGCCAGCACCCTACAGGGGAGGACTGACGAGCAGTACTTC. Translation: CASTLQGRTDEQYF.

V and J are TRBV5-1 and TRBJ1-2; D is perhaps TRBD1 (6 bases). Germline-derived CDR1 and CDR2 are SGHRS and YFSETQ. Deletions cut 4 bases from V and 4 bases from J, with 17 bases between. This CDR3 has 15 residues. CDR3: CASSHSMGGLYGYTF. DNA of the CDR3: TGCGCCAGCAGCCACTCTATGGGGGGGCTCTATGGCTACACCTTC.

Points on this clone: This sample includes further DNA sequences coding for the same CDR3. The chain employs TRBV6-1 and TRBJ2-1; 11 bases align to TRBD2. The length of the CDR3 is 15 residues. Germline V lookup: CDR1 MNHNS, CDR2 SASEGT. J was trimmed by 4 bases and V by 2 bases; bases with no gene match: 1. CDR3 residues: CASSELAGGYNEQFF. DNA for the CDR3: TGTGCCAGCAGTGAATTAGCGGGGGGGTACAATGAGCAGTTCTTC.

V gene TRBV4-1 combines with J gene TRBJ1-5; D may be TRBD1 (5 bases). The CDR3 length is 17 residues. The ends were cut back, 4 bases at V and 0 bases at J, with 16 bases in the middle. Germline V gives CDR1 MGHRA, CDR2 YSYEKL. The CDR3 protein is CASSLGRASYSNQPQHF. DNA for the CDR3: TGCGCCAGCAGCCTCGGCAGGGCCTCTTATAGCAATCAGCCCCAGCATTTT.

The V call is TRBV27, the J call TRBJ1-2; D ambiguous. The CDR3 spans 15 residues. The germline V gene encodes CDR1 MNHEY and CDR2 SMNVEV (reference sequence). Deletions cut 6 bases from V and 1 base from J, with 15 bases between. CDR3 nucleotides: TGTGCCAGCAGCCCGGAGGGCAGCAATAACTATGGCTACACCTTC. It codes for CASSPEGSNNYGYTF.

This chain links TRBV30 with TRBJ2-7, with 10 bases identical to TRBD1. CDR1 is GTSNPN, CDR2 SVGIG, per germline (reference sequence). The CDR3 covers 15 residues. Trimming took 2 bases from V and 4 from J; bases not matched to a gene: 8. This chain's CDR3 is CAWSLGTGVGYEQYF. CDR3 in DNA: TGTGCCTGGAGTTTGGGGACAGGGGTGGGGTACGAGCAGTACTTC. Together with reference TRBV30 and TRBJ2-7, the CDR3 gives the full variable domain: SQTIHQWPATLVQPVGSPLSLECTVEGTSNPNLYWYRQAAGRGLQLLFYSVGIGQISSEVPQNLSASRPQDRQFILSSKKLLLSDSGFYLCAWSLGTGVGYEQYFGPGTRLTVT.

The V and J genes are TRBV5-6 and TRBJ2-7; TRBD2 matches 7 bases. Losses at the gene ends were 4 bases for V and 0 bases for J; bases not matched to a gene: 19. The CDR3 sequence is 19 residues long. CDR1 and CDR2 (germline): SGHDT, YYEEEE. CDR3 loop: CASSHGEGDWIVLSYEQYF. CDR3 in DNA: TGTGCCAGCAGCCATGGGGAGGGAGACTGGATTGTACTCTCCTACGAGCAGTACTTC. The complete variable domain, with remaining parts taken from reference TRBV5-6 and TRBJ2-7, reads DAGVTQSPTHLIKTRGQQVTLRCSPKSGHDTVSWYQQALGQGPQFIFQYYEEEERQRGNFPDRFSGHQFPNYSSELNVNALLLGDSALYLCASSHGEGDWIVLSYEQYFGPGTRLTVT.

This clone was detected only once. The rearrangement uses TRBV28 and TRBJ2-7; 10 nucleotides line up with TRBD2. V lost 5 bases and J lost 7; bases outside the gene matches: 11. This CDR3 is built from 15 residues. Germline V gene sequence: CDR1 MDHEN, CDR2 SYDVKM. The CDR3 reads CASSAGLAASREQYF. Written as DNA, the CDR3 is TGTGCCAGCAGTGCCGGACTAGCGGCCTCCCGGGAGCAGTACTTC.

This chain uses TRBV10-3 with TRBJ2-5, with 10 bases that match TRBD2. The CDR3 runs to 15 residues. The germline gives CDR1 ENHRY, CDR2 SYGVKD. With V trimmed by 6 bases and J by 2 bases, 6 bases remained unmatched. CDR3 sequence reads: CAIREPGLAQETQYF. The CDR3 DNA reads TGTGCCATCAGGGAGCCGGGACTAGCGCAAGAGACCCAGTACTTC.

This chain joins TRBV7-3 and TRBJ2-2, with 10 positions matching TRBD2. The CDR3 consists of 15 residues. V was pared by 8 bases and J by 4 bases, with 7 bases of the junction left unmatched. Germline lookup yields CDR1 SGHTA and CDR2 FQGTGA. CDR3 bases: TGTGCCAGCGGCCCGGGACTAGCGATCACCGGGGAGCTGTTTTTT. Translating gives CASGPGLAITGELFF.

This clone occurred a few times. The chain joins TRBV7-3 to TRBJ2-2, with TRBD2 identical over 8 bases. Trimming took 5 bases from V and 7 from J; bases not matched to a gene: 15. The CDR3 consists of 17 residues. From germline, CDR1 is SGHTA and CDR2 FQGTGA. CDR3 region: CASSRGSGTSVLGELFF. CDR3 bases: TGTGCCAGCAGCAGGGGTTCCGGGACTAGTGTTCTCGGGGAGCTGTTTTTT.

This clone was picked up many times. The CDR3 DNA sequence: TGTGCCAGCAGCTCGCCCCCCGGGACAGGGCTTCTTAATGAAAAACTGTTTTTT. This sequence encodes CASSSPPGTGLLNEKLFF. The chain is built from TRBV11-2 and TRBJ1-4; 9 nucleotides agree with TRBD1. This CDR3 has 18 amino acids. V lost 4 bases to trimming and J lost 4 bases; unmatched junction nucleotides: 13. Germline CDR1 reads SGHAT; CDR2 reads FQNNGV.

The CDR3 loop reads CASSLDQGMYGYTF. The CDR3 DNA follows: TGCGCCAGCAGCTTGGACCAGGGAATGTATGGCTACACCTTC. This chain connects TRBV5-1 to TRBJ1-2; D might be TRBD1 (5 bases). Germline V gene lookup returns CDR1 SGHRS and CDR2 YFSETQ. Between the trimmed V and J ends, which lost 0 bases and 5 bases, there was a span of 11 bases. The CDR3 length is 14 residues.

Concerning this clone itself: The same CDR3 arises from other DNA sequences in this sample as well. V usage is TRBV7-9 and J usage is TRBJ2-7; 7 nucleotides match TRBD1. CDR1 and CDR2 (germline): SEHNR, FQNEAQ (reference sequence). This CDR3 is 15 amino acids long. The trim removed 5 bases at V and 0 bases at J, leaving 7 bases unmatched. CDR3 DNA sequence: TGTGCCAGCAGCCCGTGGACAGGTAGCTCCTACGAGCAGTACTTC. It specifies CASSPWTGSSYEQYF.

The chain combines TRBV27 with TRBJ1-1; weak D call: TRBD1 (5 bases). The V and J ends lost 2 bases and 4 bases respectively, with 14 bases between them. The CDR3 consists of 15 residues. The germline V gene has CDR1 MNHEY and CDR2 SMNVEV (reference sequence). The CDR3 DNA reads TGTGCCAGCAGTTTACAACCCAGGGTTGCCACTGAAGCTTTCTTT. Its protein is CASSLQPRVATEAFF.

Turning to this clone: This same CDR3 is encoded by further DNA sequences in the sample. The rearrangement uses TRBV6-5 and TRBJ1-1; D gene uncertain. This CDR3 comprises 14 residues. Trimming stripped 2 bases from V and 1 base from J, with 8 bases between. The germline gives CDR1 MNHEY, CDR2 SVGAGI. The CDR3 loop is CASSYAQENTEAFF. The CDR3 coding sequence is TGTGCCAGCAGTTACGCTCAGGAGAACACTGAAGCTTTCTTT.

V usage is TRBV16 and J usage is TRBJ2-7, with 10 bases lining up with TRBD2. J was trimmed by 4 bases and V by 0 bases; bases with no gene match: 3. The CDR3 contains 15 residues. CDR1 is KGHSY, CDR2 FQNENV, per germline. The CDR3 DNA follows: TGTGCCAGCAGCCAATCAGCTAGCGGGAGTTACGAGCAGTACTTC. It yields the protein CASSQSASGSYEQYF.

The rearrangement links TRBV19 to TRBJ1-5; D is unclear. With 1 base removed from V and 5 bases from J, the gap between germline ends came to 6 bases. This CDR3 has 13 amino acids. Per germline, CDR1 LNHDA and CDR2 SQIVND (reference sequence). The CDR3 region is CASSIGFDQPQHF. CDR3 nucleotide sequence: TGTGCCAGTAGTATAGGTTTCGATCAGCCCCAGCATTTT.

V and J are TRBV6-6 and TRBJ1-4, with a weak D call TRBD1 (5 bases). The CDR3 totals 16 residues. Germline-derived CDR1 and CDR2 are MNHNY and SVGAGI (reference sequence). Trimming stripped 9 bases from V and 2 bases from J, with 19 bases between. The CDR3 nucleotides read TGTGCCAGTGGGGCCGAATATCCAGGGACTAATGAAAAACTGTTTTTT. Protein: CASGAEYPGTNEKLFF.

The rearrangement uses TRBV2 and TRBJ1-5; 7 nucleotides match TRBD1. Losses at the gene ends were 1 base for V and 1 base for J; bases not matched to a gene: 4. This CDR3 contains 16 residues. The germline CDR1 and CDR2 sequences are SNHLY and FYNNEI. This CDR3 is CASSEGQGKSNQPQHF. CDR3 in DNA: TGTGCCAGCAGTGAAGGACAGGGAAAGAGCAATCAGCCCCAGCATTTT.

The chain joins TRBV28 to TRBJ1-2, with TRBD1 as a possible D gene (5 bases). In germline, CDR1 is MDHEN, CDR2 SYDVKM. Trimming left V 4 bases short and J 4 bases short, with 10 bases between. The length of the CDR3 is 13 residues. CDR3 in DNA: TGTGCCAGCAGTTCCGGGGGGGGCTATGGCTACACCTTC. Its protein product is CASSSGGGYGYTF.

The chain links TRBV30 to TRBJ2-5; 8 positions agree with TRBD1. CDR1 is GTSNPN, CDR2 SVGIG, per germline (reference sequence). V lost 4 bases, J lost 4 bases, and 8 bases stayed unmatched. The CDR3 consists of 14 residues. CDR3 sequence: CAWKPSTGAETQYF. CDR3 nucleotide sequence: TGTGCCTGGAAGCCCTCGACAGGGGCAGAGACCCAGTACTTC.

CDR3 DNA sequence: TGTGCCAGCAGCTTATTGGGGGGTAGCGGGGGCACCGGGGAGCTGTTTTTT. Translation gives CASSLLGGSGGTGELFF. The genes are TRBV7-6 and TRBJ2-2, with TRBD2 matching 9 bases. Losses at the gene ends were 2 bases for V and 4 bases for J; bases not matched to a gene: 8. The CDR3 consists of 17 residues. CDR1 and CDR2 from the germline V gene are SGHVS and FNYEAQ.

This clone occurred a few times. This rearrangement joins TRBV6-1 to TRBJ2-3, with D possibly matching TRBD1 (5 bases). The CDR3 spans 14 residues. Germline CDR1 MNHNS, CDR2 SASEGT. V was trimmed by 7 bases and J by 0 bases, leaving 11 bases between them. The CDR3 DNA is TGTGCCAGCATGGGGCTCAGTAGCACAGATACGCAGTATTTT. Translated: CASMGLSSTDTQYF.

The chain couples TRBV7-9 to TRBJ2-2; the D gene is possibly TRBD1 (7 bases). The ends were cut back, 1 base at V and 1 base at J, with 10 bases in the middle. The CDR3 is 16 amino acids. In germline, CDR1 is SEHNR, CDR2 FQNEAQ (reference sequence). The DNA for the CDR3 is TGTGCCAGCAGCTTAGGACAGGGACTGAACACCGGGGAGCTGTTTTTT. Protein sequence: CASSLGQGLNTGELFF. The full variable domain, its missing parts supplied by reference TRBV7-9 and TRBJ2-2, is DTGVSQNPRHKITKRGQNVTFRCDPISEHNRLYWYRQTLGQGPEFLTYFQNEAQLEKSRLLSDRFSAERPKGSFSTLEIQRTEQGDSAMYLCASSLGQGLNTGELFFGEGSRLTVL.

The chain uses TRBV10-3 and TRBJ2-5; TRBD1 matches at 7 bases. The tail of the sequence fits TRBJ2-7 better, so the J call may be wrong. The CDR3 contains 13 residues. Germline lookup yields CDR1 ENHRY and CDR2 SYGVKD. In DNA, the CDR3 is TGTGCCATCAAGGGGGCGACAGCGAACGAGCAGTACTTC. Translation gives CAIKGATANEQYF.